The 16 T cell receptor beta chains in this list originate from one sample, sequenced in a study of T-cell reconstitution after alpha-beta-depleted transplantation in children. During its preparation, the TCRbeta library received unique molecular identifiers. TCRdb processed the PCR reads anew with MiXCR; each CDR3 protein has one entry. The sample contains nearly 550,000 distinct CDR3 sequences, about a sixth of which appear only once. This specimen consisted of PBMCs from the stem cell graft donor, obtained from the stem cell graft. The receptors come from a human donor who donated a stem cell graft to a child with acute lymphoblastic leukemia.

The gene calls are TRBV4-1 and TRBJ1-5; D unclear. Per the germline V gene, CDR1 is MGHRA and CDR2 is YSYEKL. This CDR3 is 15 amino acids long. V lost 1 base and J 0 bases, leaving 7 bases between the germline ends. CDR3 in DNA: TGCGCCAGCAGCCAAGGGTTTTATAGCAATCAGCCCCAGCATTTT. The encoded protein is CASSQGFYSNQPQHF.

This clonotype was seen many times. V gene TRBV5-1 combines with J gene TRBJ2-3; TRBD1 is a possible D gene (7 bases). V lost 1 base and J lost 9, with 15 bases in between. The germline V gene encodes CDR1 SGHRS and CDR2 YFSETQ. The CDR3 is made up of 14 amino acids. This chain's CDR3 is CASSLRQGGDTQYF. The CDR3 nucleotides read TGCGCCAGCAGCTTGCGGCAGGGGGGAGACACGCAGTATTTT.

The chain is built from TRBV11-1 and TRBJ1-5; D ambiguous. V gave up 6 bases and J gave up 4 bases, with 10 bases separating them. CDR1 and CDR2 from the germline V gene are SGHAT and FQDESV (reference sequence). The CDR3 extends over 13 amino acids. The CDR3 loop is CASSWGTNQPQHF. The DNA for the CDR3 is TGTGCCAGCAGTTGGGGTACTAATCAGCCCCAGCATTTT.

The sample holds a few counts of this clonotype. The rearrangement links TRBV3-1 to TRBJ2-4; D gene unclear. Germline lookup yields CDR1 LGHDT and CDR2 YNNKEL (reference sequence). The CDR3 spans 15 residues. V was shortened by 0 bases and J by 1 base, with 7 bases between the two germline ends. CDR3 residues: CASSQDLSAKNIQYF. For the CDR3, the DNA is TGTGCCAGCAGCCAAGATCTCAGCGCCAAAAACATTCAGTACTTC.

The J gene is TRBJ2-5, the V gene TRBV5-1, with TRBD1 identical over 9 bases. The length of the CDR3 is 15 residues. V was pared by 2 bases and J by 5 bases, with 7 bases of the junction left unmatched. Germline-derived CDR1 and CDR2 are SGHRS and YFSETQ. DNA of the CDR3: TGCGCCAGCAGCTTAACAGGGGGCTTCGGGGAGACCCAGTACTTC. Protein product: CASSLTGGFGETQYF.

The chain links TRBV7-8 to TRBJ2-5; no definite D call. Germline V gives CDR1 SGHVS, CDR2 FQNEAQ. V lost 1 base and J lost 0, with 9 bases in between. The CDR3 sequence is 15 residues long. CDR3 DNA: TGTGCCAGCAGCTTAGGCTCTATGTACCAAGAGACCCAGTACTTC. This gives the protein CASSLGSMYQETQYF.

V and J are TRBV6-1 and TRBJ2-1, with 11 bases lining up with TRBD1. Germline CDR1 MNHNS, CDR2 SASEGT. Trimming at V came to 10 bases and at J to 8 bases, leaving 7 bases not matched to a gene. The CDR3 covers 13 residues. DNA for the CDR3: TGTGCCACCCGGGGACAGGGGGGGGATGAGCAGTTCTTC. It encodes CATRGQGGDEQFF.

This clonotype was observed a handful of times. V is TRBV5-1 and J is TRBJ2-1; 13 bases are shared with TRBD2. Germline trimming cut 4 bases from V and 1 base from J; bases unmatched to any gene: 11. The CDR3 runs to 19 residues. The V gene's germline CDR1 is SGHRS and CDR2 YFSETQ. This CDR3 is CASSLTGTSGIGSYNEQFF. CDR3 coding DNA: TGCGCCAGCAGCCTTACCGGGACTAGCGGGATCGGATCCTACAATGAGCAGTTCTTC.

The table lists this clonotype with a few counts. This chain uses TRBV20-1 with TRBJ2-1, with 9 nucleotides matching TRBD2. This CDR3 is built from 15 residues. The trim removed 6 bases at V and 9 bases at J, leaving 15 bases unmatched. In germline, CDR1 is DFQATT, CDR2 SNEGSKA (reference sequence). CDR3 sequence: CSAPTPGGRAGEQFF. The CDR3 region has the DNA TGCAGTGCCCCCACGCCTGGCGGGAGGGCCGGTGAGCAGTTCTTC.

This clonotype was detected a few times. J is TRBJ2-1 and V is TRBV7-3, with TRBD2 matching over 11 bases. The CDR3 consists of 17 residues. Trimming removed 5 bases from V and 4 bases from J; junction bases left unmatched: 10. CDR1 and CDR2 from the germline V gene are SGHTA and FQGTGA. CDR3 DNA: TGTGCCAGCAGCCCTGACCCCGGGACTAGCGGTTACAATGAGCAGTTCTTC. Protein sequence: CASSPDPGTSGYNEQFF.

Many counts were recorded for this clonotype. V is TRBV6-1 and J is TRBJ2-5; tentatively, D is TRBD1 (6 bases). The germline CDR1 and CDR2 sequences are MNHNS and SASEGT. V was pared by 5 bases and J by 4 bases, with 20 bases between. The CDR3 contains 16 residues. In nucleotides, the CDR3 is TGTGCCAGCAGTAAGGGAGCAGGGGTTGAGGGAGAGACCCAGTACTTC. It encodes CASSKGAGVEGETQYF.

This clonotype has a handful of counts. This sequence joins TRBV20-1 and TRBJ2-5, with 9 bases matching TRBD1. Germline V CDR1 and CDR2: DFQATT, SNEGSKA (reference sequence). The V and J ends lost 7 bases and 7 bases, in that order; junction bases with no gene match: 7. The CDR3 length is 12 residues. CDR3 sequence (DNA): TGCAGTGTCCCGGGACAGGGCTCGACCCAGTACTTC. Encoded protein: CSVPGQGSTQYF.

This rearrangement joins TRBV15 to TRBJ2-5; D is perhaps TRBD2 (6 bases). The CDR3 length is 11 residues. Germline V gives CDR1 LNHNV, CDR2 YYDKDF (reference sequence). Trimming shortened V by 5 bases and J by 11 bases, and 12 bases separated the two germline ends. The CDR3 region has the DNA TGTGCCACCAGCGACCCGGGACTGCAGTACTTC. This codes for CATSDPGLQYF.

The chain joins TRBV24-1 to TRBJ1-4; D may be TRBD1 (5 bases). The germline gives CDR1 KGHDR, CDR2 SFDVKD. Trimming cost V 8 bases and J 7 bases, with 22 bases left between them. There are 16 residues in the CDR3. CDR3 nucleotide sequence: TGTGCCACCACCCGCAGAGGGCGGGGGTGTGGTGAAAAACTGTTTTTT. This gives the protein CATTRRGRGCGEKLFF.

Concerning this clonotype itself: The junction differs from germline at one of its ends, possibly a read error. V is TRBV27 and J is TRBJ2-6, with D maybe TRBD1 (5 bases). This CDR3 contains 15 residues. Germline lookup yields CDR1 MNHEY and CDR2 SMNVEV (reference sequence). This CDR3 is CATSLWSSGANGLTF. CDR3 in DNA: TGTGCCACCAGCCTATGGAGCTCTGGGGCCAACGGCCTGACTTTC.

The chain links TRBV18 to TRBJ2-7, with D perhaps TRBD1 or TRBD2 (5 bases each). V was clipped by 3 bases and J by 0 bases, with 9 bases between them. This CDR3 has 14 amino acids. Per the germline V gene, CDR1 is KGHSH and CDR2 is LQKENI. This CDR3 is CASSPWDDSYEQYF. The CDR3, as DNA: TGTGCCAGCTCACCTTGGGACGACTCCTACGAGCAGTACTTC.